These T cell receptor beta chains were read from a single sample in a study of glioma-infiltrating T cells. TCRdb reprocessed the multiplex PCR reads via MiXCR and lists one record per CDR3 protein. The sample gives about 140,000 distinct CDR3 sequences, about two fifths of which show up once; more than 15% is in the top ten. The material sequenced was glioma tissue, nonneoplastic brain tissue, or PBMCs (not recorded which). These receptors were obtained from a human donor with low-grade glioma or glioblastoma, undergoing nonglioma brain surgery, or in good health (not recorded which). The CDR3 runs from the conserved cysteine through the conserved F or W. D genes are given only for firm matches. Rows give clone size only sometimes, using once, few, many, or a class for an expanded clone.

J | D | V | size | DNA | CDR3
TRBJ1-1 | . | TRBV3-1 | . | TGTGCCAGCAGCCAAAGGGTCGCGGGCACTGAAGCTTTCTTT | CASSQRVAGTEAFF
TRBJ1-3 | . | TRBV7-9 | . | TGTGCCAGCAGCTTAAGGGAGATCCCCGGCGTCTCTGGAAACACCATATATTTT | CASSLREIPGVSGNTIYF
TRBJ2-7 | TRBD1 | TRBV6-2/TRBV6-3 | . | TGTGCCATCAGTGAGTCAAGGGCTATAGGGGGCCAAAACGAGCAGTACTTC | CAISESRAIGGQNEQYF
TRBJ2-1 | . | TRBV20-1 | . | TGCAGTGCTAGAGATCTGAGGACGGTCCGCTCCTACAATGAGCAGTTCTTC | CSARDLRTVRSYNEQFF
TRBJ2-1 | TRBD2 | TRBV25-1 | few | TGTGCCAGCAGTGATAGCGGGGGGGCATTCACCTACAATGAGCAGTTCTTC | CASSDSGGAFTYNEQFF
TRBJ2-5 | . | TRBV15 | . | TGTGCCACCAGCAGAGTTGTCAGCCAAGAGACCCAGTACTTC | CATSRVVSQETQYF
TRBJ2-1 | TRBD1 | TRBV27 | . | TGTGCCAGCCGATCTCCAATCCGGGACAGATACAATGAGCAGTTCTTC | CASRSPIRDRYNEQFF
TRBJ2-5 | . | TRBV20-1 | few | TGCAGTGCTAGAGACAGGGGTCCCCAAGAGACCCAGTACTTC | CSARDRGPQETQYF
TRBJ2-7 | TRBD1 | TRBV6-2/TRBV6-3 | . | TGTGCCAGCAGGGTCGACAGGGAAGGGGTCTATGAGCAGTACTTC | CASRVDREGVYEQYF
TRBJ2-3 | TRBD1 | TRBV7-2 | . | TGTGCCAGCAGCTTACTAGGGGGCCCAAGCGCAGATACGCAGTATTTT | CASSLLGGPSADTQYF
TRBJ2-3 | . | TRBV4-2 | . | TGTGCCAGCAGCTTAGTCGAATGGAGTCGAGGGGCGCAGTATTTT | CASSLVEWSRGAQYF
TRBJ2-7 | . | TRBV4-2 | few | TGTGCCAGCAGCCAAGAGCGGGGGCCGTTCTACGAGCAGTACTTC | CASSQERGPFYEQYF
TRBJ1-1 | TRBD1 | TRBV7-2 | . | TGTGCCAGCAGCGTGGGACAGTACACTGAAGCTTTCTTT | CASSVGQYTEAFF
TRBJ2-2 | TRBD1 | TRBV7-2 | once | TGTGCCAGCAGAGCGACAGGGGGCTACACCGGGGAGCTGTTTTTT | CASRATGGYTGELFF
TRBJ2-1 | . | TRBV28 | few | TGTGCCAGCAGTCCTCTGGGGCCGACCTACAATGAGCAGTTCTTC | CASSPLGPTYNEQFF
TRBJ2-1 | TRBD2 | TRBV20-1 | . | TGCAGTGCTAGAACTAGCGGGGGCTTTTTCAATGAGCAGTTCTTC | CSARTSGGFFNEQFF
TRBJ1-1 | . | TRBV7-9 | few | TGTGCCAGCAGCCACTCGACAGAGGGTAACACTGAAGCTTTCTTT | CASSHSTEGNTEAFF
TRBJ2-3 | . | TRBV7-2 | . | TGTGCCAGCAGCTTAGCGCTTGGGGATGGTACGCAGTATTTT | CASSLALGDGTQYF
TRBJ2-3 | TRBD2 | TRBV7-9 | . | TGTGCCAGCAGCTTAGCGGGGGGGAGCACAGATACGCAGTATTTT | CASSLAGGSTDTQYF
TRBJ2-7 | . | TRBV6-1 | . | TGTGCCAGCAGTGAAGCGCAGGGCTTCGCGGGGGCGAAAGGCGAGCAGTACTTC | CASSEAQGFAGAKGEQYF
TRBJ2-7 | TRBD1 | TRBV12-3/TRBV12-4 | . | TGTGCCAGCTTAGACAGGGTTTCCTACGAGCAGTACTTC | CASLDRVSYEQYF
TRBJ1-5 | TRBD1 | TRBV6-2/TRBV6-3 | . | TGTGCCAGCAGCTTGACAGGGACGAATCAGCCCCAGCATTTT | CASSLTGTNQPQHF
TRBJ1-2 | . | TRBV2 | . | TGTGCCAGCAGTCCAGGGAACCCAACCTATGGCTACACCTTC | CASSPGNPTYGYTF
TRBJ1-1 | . | TRBV20-1 | medium-sized | TGCAGTGCTAGGGGAGGCGACACTGAAGCTTTCTTT | CSARGGDTEAFF
TRBJ2-7 | TRBD1 | TRBV6-2/TRBV6-3 | . | TGTGCCAGCAGTCTATTGACAGGGTTGAGGGACGAGCAGTACTTC | CASSLLTGLRDEQYF
TRBJ1-1 | . | TRBV7-9 | . | TGTGCCAGCAGCCCAGCGACAAGTATGAACACTGAAGCTTTCTTT | CASSPATSMNTEAFF
TRBJ1-2 | TRBD1 | TRBV7-9 | . | TGTGCCAGCAGCAAGGACAGGGGGTCCTATGGCTACACCTTC | CASSKDRGSYGYTF
TRBJ1-4 | . | TRBV4-1 | few | TGCGCCAGCAGCCAAGAGCAGAGCGAAAAACTGTTTTTT | CASSQEQSEKLFF
TRBJ2-5 | . | TRBV12-5 | . | TGTGCTAGTGGTTCTTACGGTCGGGGGGAGACCCAGTACTTC | CASGSYGRGETQYF
TRBJ2-1 | TRBD2 | TRBV4-1 | few | TGCGCCAGCAGCCAAAGCGGGAGCGTCAATGAGCAGTTCTTC | CASSQSGSVNEQFF
TRBJ2-3 | . | TRBV4-3 | . | TGCGCCAGCAGCCAAGATTTAGAAGTTATGTACTCAGATACGCAGTATTTT | CASSQDLEVMYSDTQYF
TRBJ2-3 | TRBD2 | TRBV7-2 | few | TGTGCCAGCAGCCCCCAGACTAGCGGGGAGGTTAGGGATACGCAGTATTTT | CASSPQTSGEVRDTQYF
TRBJ2-3 | . | TRBV2 | once | TGTGCCAGCAGTGAAAGTCCGTCTAGCACAGATGCGCAGTATTTT | CASSESPSSTDAQYF
TRBJ2-1 | TRBD2 | TRBV4-1 | . | TGCGCCAGCAGCCATTGGCGGCGGGGGGGCTACAATGAGCAGTTCTTC | CASSHWRRGGYNEQFF
TRBJ1-1 | . | TRBV6-6 | . | TGTGCCAGCAGTGACCTCACTGAAGCTTTCTTT | CASSDLTEAFF
TRBJ2-1 | TRBD2 | TRBV4-3 | . | TGCGCCAGCAGTGTAGCGGGGAGCTCCTACAATGAGCAGTTCTTC | CASSVAGSSYNEQFF
TRBJ1-2 | . | TRBV7-2 | . | TGTGCCAGCAGCTTAGCGCTACAGAACTATGGCTACACCTTC | CASSLALQNYGYTF
TRBJ2-7 | . | TRBV6-1 | . | TGTGCCAGCGGGTCGCGGGGTGGCGAGCAGTACTTC | CASGSRGGEQYF
TRBJ1-1 | . | TRBV28 | few | TGTGCCAGCAGTTTTCAGAACACTGAAGCTTTCTTT | CASSFQNTEAFF
TRBJ2-1 | . | TRBV27 | . | TGTGCCAGCAGAGGACTGGGGAGCTCCTACAATGAGCAGTTCTTC | CASRGLGSSYNEQFF
TRBJ2-3 | . | TRBV20-1 | few | TGCAGTGCTAGTCCCCCTAGGATTCCCACAGATACGCAGTATTTT | CSASPPRIPTDTQYF
TRBJ2-7 | TRBD2 | TRBV7-9 | once | TGCGCCCGCAGCCAAGACCCAGCGGGATGGTACGAGCAGTACTTC | CARSQDPAGWYEQYF
TRBJ2-3 | . | TRBV7-2 | . | TGTGCCCGCAGCTTATTAGGGATCTACGATACGCAGTATTTT | CARSLLGIYDTQYF
TRBJ1-5 | . | TRBV19 | . | TGTGCCAGTAGTTTCGCGGGGTACAATCAGCCCCAGCATTTT | CASSFAGYNQPQHF
TRBJ1-5 | . | TRBV6-1 | . | TGTGCCGGTCGGACAGCTAATCAGCCCCAGCATTTT | CAGRTANQPQHF